This T cell receptor beta chain appears in the sequencing data of a study of blood T cell repertoires in COVID-19. The wider study: From the United States, Italy and Spain came samples of acute and convalescent COVID-19.

Clones were sequenced by immunoSEQ multiplex PCR, and TCRdb holds only the in-frame ones, with some missing. Here the sample spans 200,000 to 300,000 clones, about 87% being singletons. This CDR3 region has 18 residues. V was cut by 0 bases and J by 0 bases, with 15 bases left in between. Germline CDR1 reads LNHNV; CDR2 reads YYDKDF (reference sequence). What was sequenced was peripheral blood. This receptor was identified in a human donor in a cohort sampled during active COVID-19. The gene calls are TRBV15 and TRBJ2-1; TRBD2 is a possible D gene (6 bases). The CDR3 is CATSRDGTSPLSYNEQFF. CDR3 DNA sequence: TGTGCCACCAGCAGAGATGGAACTAGCCCCCTCTCCTACAATGAGCAGTTCTTC. Full variable domain (remainder filled in from reference TRBV15 and TRBJ2-1): DAMVIQNPRYQVTQFGKPVTLSCSQTLNHNVMYWYQQKSSQAPKLLFHYYDKDFNNEADTPDNFQSRRPNTSFCFLDIRSPGLGDTAMYLCATSRDGTSPLSYNEQFFGPGTRLTVL.